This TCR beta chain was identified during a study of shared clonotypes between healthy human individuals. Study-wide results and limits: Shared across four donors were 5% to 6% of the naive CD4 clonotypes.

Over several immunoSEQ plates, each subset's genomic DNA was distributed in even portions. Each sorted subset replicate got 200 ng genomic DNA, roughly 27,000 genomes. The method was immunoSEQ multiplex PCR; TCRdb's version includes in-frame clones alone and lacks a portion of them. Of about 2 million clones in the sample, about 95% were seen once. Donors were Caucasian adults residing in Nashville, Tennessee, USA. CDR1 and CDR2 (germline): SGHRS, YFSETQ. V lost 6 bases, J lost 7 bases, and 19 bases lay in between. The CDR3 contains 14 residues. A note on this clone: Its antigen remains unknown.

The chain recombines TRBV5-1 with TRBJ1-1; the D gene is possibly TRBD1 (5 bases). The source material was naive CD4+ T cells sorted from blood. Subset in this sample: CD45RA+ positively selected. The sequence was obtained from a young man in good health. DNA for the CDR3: TGCGCCAGCACCCGGGGAGGGGTTCGGGGTGAAGCTTTCTTT. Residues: CASTRGGVRGEAFF.